This T cell receptor beta chain was observed in a study of OX40 agonist ivuxolimab in advanced cancers. Background on the whole study: Ivuxolimab was an agonistic, fully human IgG2 monoclonal antibody directed against OX40 (CD134), a costimulatory receptor. The monotherapy dose-escalation portion (N of about 50 patients) of the phase I ivuxolimab trial is reported in the paper. Patients were allowed to have had prior anti-PD-1, anti-PD-L1 or anti-CTLA-4 therapy, and approximately 40% of the dose-escalation patients had been treated with checkpoint inhibitors. Of the approximately 50 dose-escalation patients, hepatocellular carcinoma was present in roughly 19, melanoma in approximately 15, renal cell carcinoma in 9 and head and neck cancer in 9. Three dose-escalation patients achieved partial responses, one with hepatocellular carcinoma and two with cutaneous melanoma. Intravenous ivuxolimab was administered to patients every 2 weeks at six dose levels: 0.01, 0.1, 0.3, 1.5, 3 and 10 mg/kg. The purpose of peripheral TCRbeta sequencing was to test whether ivuxolimab changed TCR sequence diversity and led to clonal T-cell expansion. The dose-escalation cohort was about 87% male with a mean age of around 64 years, ranging from roughly 23 to 85. The paper as a whole reports these results and caveats: At doses of 0.1 to 3.0 mg/kg, clonal expansion of both CD4+ and CD8+ blood T cells was observed from baseline to week 6. Low levels of normalized T-cell clonal expansion were also seen in some nonresponding patients. In partial responders in the 0.1-3.0 mg/kg groups, normalized peripheral clonal expansion was found to be among the lowest, especially among CD8+ T cells. After ivuxolimab, expanded clones were on average more numerous among CD8+ T cells than among CD4+ T cells. The antigen specificity of the peripheral T cells that underwent clonal expansion was not determined.

Patients with a history of autoimmune disease or receiving systemic immunosuppression were excluded from the trial. Peripheral blood for TCR sequencing was collected from all dose cohorts at baseline, on cycle 4 day 1, and on cycle 7 day 1. The samples were drawn from a first-in-human, open-label, multicenter phase I dose-escalation trial of ivuxolimab. The trial enrolled adults with locally advanced or metastatic head and neck squamous cell, hepatocellular, melanoma or renal cell carcinoma. Before TCR sequencing, CD4+ and CD8+ T cells were separately sorted from peripheral blood. Of note for this clone: No antigen is known for it. No base quality information exists; no much larger clone differs at one position.

V lost 4 bases and J lost 6 bases, and the count of bases not matched to a germline gene is 13. The CDR3 starts with the cysteine, ends with the phenylalanine, and has 16 residues. Kept here is only the CDR3 DNA, which spans 48 bases and is read in frame from base 1. From the germline V gene, CDR1 is SGHRS and CDR2 is YFSETQ. Genomic DNA was isolated from the sorted cells so that the TCRbeta CDR3 region could be sequenced. The immunoSEQ Assay was used for sequencing of TCRbeta CDR3 regions. This immuneACCESS table, as held by TCRdb, lists in-frame sequences with V and J called but not all clones. Of the missing ones, under half trace to an unresolved V gene in checked studies; the others have no known cause. The sample data list tens of thousands of clones, and around 86% of these were observed just once. The top ten clones comprise approximately 1% of the sample.

Material: CD4+ or CD8+ T cells sorted from blood, obtained in a trial of the OX40 agonist ivuxolimab. The chain links TRBV5-1 with TRBJ2-1, with TRBD2 identical over 7 junction bases. The receptor's source is an adult with an advanced solid tumor such as melanoma, head and neck, liver or kidney cancer. In nucleotides, the sequence is TGCGCCAGCAGCCCGGTCGGGGCGGGAGTGGTCAATGAGCAGTTCTTC. Its coded protein is CASSPVGAGVVNEQFF.